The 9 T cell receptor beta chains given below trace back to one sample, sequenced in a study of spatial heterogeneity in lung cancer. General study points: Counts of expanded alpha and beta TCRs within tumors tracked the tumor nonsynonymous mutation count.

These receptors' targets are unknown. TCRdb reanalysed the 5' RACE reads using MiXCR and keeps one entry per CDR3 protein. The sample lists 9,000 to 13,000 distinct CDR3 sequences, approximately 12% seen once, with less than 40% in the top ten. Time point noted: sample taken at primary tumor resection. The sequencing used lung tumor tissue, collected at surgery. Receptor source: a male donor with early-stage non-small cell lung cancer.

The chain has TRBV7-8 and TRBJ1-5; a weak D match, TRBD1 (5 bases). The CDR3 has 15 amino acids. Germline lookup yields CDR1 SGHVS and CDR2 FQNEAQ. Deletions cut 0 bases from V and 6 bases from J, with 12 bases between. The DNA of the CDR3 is TGTGCCAGCAGCTTAGCCAGGGCCATCGGTCAGCCCCAGCATTTT. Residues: CASSLARAIGQPQHF.

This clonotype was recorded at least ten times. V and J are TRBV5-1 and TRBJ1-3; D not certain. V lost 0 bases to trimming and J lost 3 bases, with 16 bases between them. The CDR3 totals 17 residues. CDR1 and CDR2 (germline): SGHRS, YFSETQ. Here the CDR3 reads CASSLDGRDLLGNTIYF. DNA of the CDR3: TGCGCCAGCAGCTTGGACGGCCGGGATCTTCTTGGAAACACCATATATTTT. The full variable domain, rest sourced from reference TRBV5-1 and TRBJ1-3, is KAGVTQTPRYLIKTRGQQVTLSCSPISGHRSVSWYQQTPGQGLQFLFEYFSETQRNKGNFPGRFSGRQFSNSRSEMNVSTLELGDSALYLCASSLDGRDLLGNTIYFGEGSWLTVV.

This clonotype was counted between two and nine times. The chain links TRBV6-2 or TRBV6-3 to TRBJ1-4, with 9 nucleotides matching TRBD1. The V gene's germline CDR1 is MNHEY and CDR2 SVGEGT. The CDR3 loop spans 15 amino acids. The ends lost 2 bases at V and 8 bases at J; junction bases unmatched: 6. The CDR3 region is CASSYPDRGYEKLFF. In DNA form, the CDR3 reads TGTGCCAGCAGTTACCCCGACAGGGGGTACGAAAAACTGTTTTTT.

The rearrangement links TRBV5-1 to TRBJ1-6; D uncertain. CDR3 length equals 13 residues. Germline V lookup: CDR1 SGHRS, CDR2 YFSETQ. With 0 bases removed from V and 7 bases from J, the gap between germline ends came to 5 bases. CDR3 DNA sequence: TGCGCCAGCAGCTTGGAGGACAATTCACCCCTCCACTTT. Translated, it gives CASSLEDNSPLHF.

The CDR3 DNA reads as TGTGCCAGCAGCCCAGGGGACTCTGGAAACACCATATATTTT. Translating it yields CASSPGDSGNTIYF. This rearrangement joins TRBV3-1 to TRBJ1-3; TRBD1 might be the D (6 bases). Germline lookup yields CDR1 LGHDT and CDR2 YNNKEL (reference sequence). Between the trimmed V and J ends, which lost 4 bases and 0 bases, there was a span of 7 bases. The CDR3 has 14 residues.

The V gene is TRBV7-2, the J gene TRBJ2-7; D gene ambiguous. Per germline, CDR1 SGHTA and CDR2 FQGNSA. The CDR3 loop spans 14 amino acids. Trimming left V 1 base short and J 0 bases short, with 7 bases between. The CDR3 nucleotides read TGTGCCAGCAGCTTAGAACCAGGCTCCTACGAGCAGTACTTC. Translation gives CASSLEPGSYEQYF.

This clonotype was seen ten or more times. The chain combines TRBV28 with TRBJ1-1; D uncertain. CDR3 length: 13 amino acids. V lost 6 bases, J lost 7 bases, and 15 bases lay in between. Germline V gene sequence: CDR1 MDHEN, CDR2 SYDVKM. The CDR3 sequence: CASRETVLSEAFF. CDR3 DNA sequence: TGTGCCAGCAGAGAAACAGTTCTAAGTGAAGCTTTCTTT.

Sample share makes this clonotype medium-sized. Here the CDR3 reads CASSRDGLSYEQYF. In DNA, the CDR3 is TGTGCCAGCAGTCGCGACGGTCTGTCCTACGAGCAGTACTTC. V is TRBV2 and J is TRBJ2-7; no clear D gene. The CDR3 consists of 14 residues. The germline gives CDR1 SNHLY, CDR2 FYNNEI. V was shortened by 5 bases and J by 1 base, with 12 bases between the two germline ends.

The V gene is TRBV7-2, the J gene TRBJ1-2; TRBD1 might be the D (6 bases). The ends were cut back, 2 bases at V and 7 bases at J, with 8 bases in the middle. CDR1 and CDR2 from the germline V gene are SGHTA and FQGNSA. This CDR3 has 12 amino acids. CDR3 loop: CASSLTGSGYTF. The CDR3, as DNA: TGTGCCAGCAGCTTAACAGGGAGTGGCTACACCTTC. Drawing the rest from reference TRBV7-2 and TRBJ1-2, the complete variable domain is GAGVSQSPSNKVTEKGKDVELRCDPISGHTALYWYRQSLGQGLEFLIYFQGNSAPDKSGLPSDRFSAERTGGSVSTLTIQRTQQEDSAVYLCASSLTGSGYTFGSGTRLTVV.